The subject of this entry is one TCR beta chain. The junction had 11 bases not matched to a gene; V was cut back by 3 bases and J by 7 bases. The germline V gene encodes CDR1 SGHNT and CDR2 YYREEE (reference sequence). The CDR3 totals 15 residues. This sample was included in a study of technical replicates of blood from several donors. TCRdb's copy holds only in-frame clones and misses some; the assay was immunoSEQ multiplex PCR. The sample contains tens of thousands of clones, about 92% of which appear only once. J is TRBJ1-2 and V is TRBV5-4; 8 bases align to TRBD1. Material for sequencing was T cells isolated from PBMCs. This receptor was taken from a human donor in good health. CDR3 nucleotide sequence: TGTGCCAGCAGCTCGACGGACAGGGAGTGGAGTGGCTACACCTTC. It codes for CASSSTDREWSGYTF.